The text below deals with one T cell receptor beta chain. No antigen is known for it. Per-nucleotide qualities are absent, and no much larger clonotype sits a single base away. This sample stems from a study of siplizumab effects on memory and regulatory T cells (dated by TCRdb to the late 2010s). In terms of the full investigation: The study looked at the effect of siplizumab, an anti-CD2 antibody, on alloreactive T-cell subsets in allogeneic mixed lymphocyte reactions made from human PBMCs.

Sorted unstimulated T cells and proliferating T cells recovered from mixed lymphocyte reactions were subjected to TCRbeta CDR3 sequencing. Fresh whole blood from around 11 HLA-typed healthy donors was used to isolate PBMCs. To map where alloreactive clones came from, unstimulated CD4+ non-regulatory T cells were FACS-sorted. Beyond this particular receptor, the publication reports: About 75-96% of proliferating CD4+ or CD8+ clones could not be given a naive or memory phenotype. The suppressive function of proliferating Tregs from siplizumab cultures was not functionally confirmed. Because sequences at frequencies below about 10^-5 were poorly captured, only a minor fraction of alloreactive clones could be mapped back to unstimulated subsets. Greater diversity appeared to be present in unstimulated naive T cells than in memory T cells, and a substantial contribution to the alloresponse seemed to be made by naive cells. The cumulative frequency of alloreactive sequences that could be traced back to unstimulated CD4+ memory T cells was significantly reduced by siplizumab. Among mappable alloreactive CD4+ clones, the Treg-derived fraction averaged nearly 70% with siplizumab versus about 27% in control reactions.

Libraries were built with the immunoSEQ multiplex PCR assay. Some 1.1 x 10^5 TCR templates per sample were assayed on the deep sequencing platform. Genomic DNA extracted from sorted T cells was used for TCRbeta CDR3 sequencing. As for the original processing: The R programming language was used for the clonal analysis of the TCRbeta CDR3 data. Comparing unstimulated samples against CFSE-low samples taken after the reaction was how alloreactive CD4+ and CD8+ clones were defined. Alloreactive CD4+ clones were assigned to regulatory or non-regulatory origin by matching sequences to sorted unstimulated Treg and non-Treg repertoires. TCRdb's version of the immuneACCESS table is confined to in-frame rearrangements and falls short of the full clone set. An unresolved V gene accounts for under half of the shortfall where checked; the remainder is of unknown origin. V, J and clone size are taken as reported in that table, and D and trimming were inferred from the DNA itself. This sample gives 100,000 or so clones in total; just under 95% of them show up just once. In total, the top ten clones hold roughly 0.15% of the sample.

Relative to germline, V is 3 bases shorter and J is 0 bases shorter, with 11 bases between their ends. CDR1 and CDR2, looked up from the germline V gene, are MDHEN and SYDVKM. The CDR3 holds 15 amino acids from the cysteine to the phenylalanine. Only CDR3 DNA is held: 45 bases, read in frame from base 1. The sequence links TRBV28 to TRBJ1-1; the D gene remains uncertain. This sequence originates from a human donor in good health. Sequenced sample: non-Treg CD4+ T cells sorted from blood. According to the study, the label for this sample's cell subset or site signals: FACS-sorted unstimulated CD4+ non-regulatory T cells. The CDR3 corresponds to CASSFDGFMNTEAFF. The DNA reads TGTGCCAGCAGTTTCGACGGATTCATGAACACTGAAGCTTTCTTT.